What follows describes a single TCR beta chain. Here immunoSEQ multiplex PCR was the method, and the copy in TCRdb shows in-frame clones only, minus some. Here the sample spans approximately 75,000 clones, about 97% being singletons. The sample is drawn from a study of technical replicates of blood from several donors. The ends lost 5 bases at V and 7 bases at J; junction bases unmatched: 7. Germline loops: CDR1 LNHDA, CDR2 SQIVND (reference sequence). The CDR3 has 14 amino acids. The source material was T cells isolated from PBMCs. The clonotype comes from a human donor in good health. The rearrangement uses TRBV19 and TRBJ1-4; 7 bases agree with TRBD1. The CDR3 coding sequence is TGTGCCAGTAGTGCCTACCGGGACAGTGAAAAACTGTTTTTT. Translation: CASSAYRDSEKLFF.